One T cell receptor (beta chain) is described in this entry. These data are taken from a study of cytomegalovirus exposure and HLA in healthy donors. Germline loops: CDR1 PRHDT, CDR2 FYEKMQ (reference sequence). There are 12 residues in the CDR3. The ends lost 5 bases at V and 6 bases at J; junction bases unmatched: 4. It was with 60 Vbeta and 13 Jbeta primers that the PCR ran. Produced via immunoSEQ multiplex PCR; TCRdb's table is partial and in-frame only. The sample has 130,000 or so clones, 60% to 80% seen once; the top ten hold about 1.7%. This clonotype originated in a female donor in good health and CMV-seronegative. The chain links TRBV13 to TRBJ2-7, with 7 bases identical to TRBD1. Sequenced input: PBMCs. The CDR3 bases are TGTGCCAGCAGCCGGACAGGCCCCGAGCAGTACTTC. Translating it yields CASSRTGPEQYF.